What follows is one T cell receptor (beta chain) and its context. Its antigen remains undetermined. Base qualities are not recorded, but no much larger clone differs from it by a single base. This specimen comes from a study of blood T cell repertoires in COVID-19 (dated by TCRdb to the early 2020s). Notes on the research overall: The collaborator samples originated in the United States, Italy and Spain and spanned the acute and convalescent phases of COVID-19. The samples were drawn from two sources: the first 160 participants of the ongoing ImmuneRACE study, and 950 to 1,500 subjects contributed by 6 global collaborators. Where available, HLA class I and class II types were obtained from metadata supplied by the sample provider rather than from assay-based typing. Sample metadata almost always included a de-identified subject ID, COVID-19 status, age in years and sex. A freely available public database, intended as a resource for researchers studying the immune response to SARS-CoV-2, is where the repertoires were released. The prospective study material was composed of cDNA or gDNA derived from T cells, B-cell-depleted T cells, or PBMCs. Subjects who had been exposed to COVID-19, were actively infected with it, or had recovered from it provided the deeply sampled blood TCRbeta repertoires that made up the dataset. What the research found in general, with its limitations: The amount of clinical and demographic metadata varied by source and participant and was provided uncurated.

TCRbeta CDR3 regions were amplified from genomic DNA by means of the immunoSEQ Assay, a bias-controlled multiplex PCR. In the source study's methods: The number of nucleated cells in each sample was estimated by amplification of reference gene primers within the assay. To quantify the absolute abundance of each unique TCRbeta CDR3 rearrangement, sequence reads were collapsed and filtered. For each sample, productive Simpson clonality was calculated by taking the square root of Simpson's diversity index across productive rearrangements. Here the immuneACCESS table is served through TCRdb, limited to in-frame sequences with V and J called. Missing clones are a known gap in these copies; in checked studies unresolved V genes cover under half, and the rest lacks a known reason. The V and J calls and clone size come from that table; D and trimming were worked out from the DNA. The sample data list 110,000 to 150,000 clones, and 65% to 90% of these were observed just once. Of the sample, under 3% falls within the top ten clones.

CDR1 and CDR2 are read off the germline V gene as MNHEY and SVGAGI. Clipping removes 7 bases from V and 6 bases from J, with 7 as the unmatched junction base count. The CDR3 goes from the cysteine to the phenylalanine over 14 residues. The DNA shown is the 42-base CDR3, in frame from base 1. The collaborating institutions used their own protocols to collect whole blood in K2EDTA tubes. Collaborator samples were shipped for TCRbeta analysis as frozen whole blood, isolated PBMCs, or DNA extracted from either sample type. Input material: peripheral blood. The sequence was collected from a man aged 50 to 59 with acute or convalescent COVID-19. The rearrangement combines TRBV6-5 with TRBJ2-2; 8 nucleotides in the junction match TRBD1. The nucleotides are TGTGCCAGCATCTACGGACAGGGACCCGGGGAGCTGTTTTTT. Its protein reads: CASIYGQGPGELFF.